The following is a TCR beta chain sequence with its context. Antigen: not known. Unique molecular identifiers featured in how the TCRbeta library was prepared. TCRdb fed the PCR reads into MiXCR, producing one record per CDR3 protein. The data show 700,000 to 850,000 distinct CDR3 sequences, around 17% seen once. The source of the sample is a study of T-cell reconstitution after alpha-beta-depleted transplantation in children. General study findings and limits: T-cell counts and diversity at one year post-transplant came mainly from newly produced T cells. There were reportedly several hundred expanded graft clones from which alpha-beta T cells came about two months after transplant. Diversity of TCRbeta at day 60 was high in some patients, arising from surviving recipient T cells and thymic progenitors.

CDR1 is MDHEN, CDR2 SYDVKM, per germline. Trimming shortened V by 5 bases and J by 5 bases, and 7 bases separated the two germline ends. The CDR3 has 12 residues. This sample comprised PBMCs, mostly from graft donor cells, obtained 360 days after TCRalphabeta/CD19-depleted stem cell transplant. The gene calls are TRBV28 and TRBJ1-5; unclear D gene. This receptor was obtained from a male patient between 10 and 17 years old who had a stem cell transplant for acute lymphoblastic leukemia, so the T cells may come from the graft donor. The CDR3, as DNA: TGTGCCAGCAGTCCGGGGTATCAGCCCCAGCATTTT. This codes for CASSPGYQPQHF. Based on the CDR3 plus reference TRBV28 and TRBJ1-5, the full variable domain is DVKVTQSSRYLVKRTGEKVFLECVQDMDHENMFWYRQDPGLGLRLIYFSYDVKMKEKGDIPEGYSVSREKKERFSLILESASTNQTSMYLCASSPGYQPQHFGDGTRLSIL.